The clone carrying this T cell receptor (beta chain) has just one count. This sample was included in a study of CD8 T cells in Susac syndrome. CDR1 is GTSNPN and CDR2 is SVGIG in the germline V gene (reference sequence). This CDR3 is 16 amino acids long. V was shortened by 2 bases and J by 6 bases, with 20 bases between the two germline ends. Sequencing of TCR beta was undertaken in CD8+ and CD4+ T cells derived from blood. Negative isolation yielded the CD8+ and CD4+ T cells, while FACS enriched the TEMRA cells. It was with random hexamers that roughly 0.5 to 1 ug RNA was reverse transcribed. It was immunoSEQ multiplex PCR that amplified TCR beta CDR3 across 54 Vbeta and 13 Jbeta. One entry per CDR3 protein, called by TCRdb with MiXCR from the immunoSEQ multiplex PCR reads. The table has around 130,000 distinct CDR3 sequences, 94% seen once; the top ten hold 0.098%.

This TCR was sampled from a human donor in good health. The sample comprised CD4+ T cells from PBMCs. V is TRBV30 and J is TRBJ2-1; D perhaps matches TRBD2 (5 bases). CDR3 nucleotide sequence: TGTGCCTGGAGTTACTATTCGCCGAGAGGGAGCAATGAGCAGTTCTTC. Its translation is CAWSYYSPRGSNEQFF.